The clone carrying this T cell receptor beta chain was picked up a small number of times. This specimen belongs to a study of blood T cells in healthy people across ages. Turning to the study itself: Capture via template switching afforded approximately one barcoded beta molecule per two T cells.

Germline-derived CDR1 and CDR2 are SQVTM and ANQGSEA. Trimming removed 5 bases from V and 5 bases from J; junction bases left unmatched: 9. This CDR3 has 15 amino acids. It was with a sample-barcoded 5' primer and a J-beta primer mix that a second PCR of roughly 6 to 11 cycles was run. TCRdb called the 5' RACE reads again in MiXCR, with one record for every CDR3 protein. The table includes a few hundred thousand distinct CDR3 sequences, approximately 47% detected once. Sequencing input: blood. The sequence came from a man aged 55 to 70 in good health. The chain joins TRBV29-1 to TRBJ2-5, with 12 nucleotides matching TRBD2. The CDR3 protein is CSVTLTSGRGETQYF. DNA of the CDR3: TGCAGCGTTACCCTGACTAGCGGGAGAGGGGAGACCCAGTACTTC.